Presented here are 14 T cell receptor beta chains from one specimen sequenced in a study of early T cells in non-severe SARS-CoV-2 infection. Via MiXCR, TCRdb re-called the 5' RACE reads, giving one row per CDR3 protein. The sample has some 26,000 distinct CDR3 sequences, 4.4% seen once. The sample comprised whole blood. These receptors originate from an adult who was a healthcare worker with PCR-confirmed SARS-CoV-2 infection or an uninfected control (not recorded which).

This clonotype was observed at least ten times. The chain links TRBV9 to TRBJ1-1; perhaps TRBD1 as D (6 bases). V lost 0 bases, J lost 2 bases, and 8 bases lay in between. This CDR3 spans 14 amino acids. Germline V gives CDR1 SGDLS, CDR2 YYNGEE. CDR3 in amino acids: CASSVGDTNTEAFF. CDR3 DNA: TGTGCCAGCAGCGTAGGGGACACAAACACTGAAGCTTTCTTT. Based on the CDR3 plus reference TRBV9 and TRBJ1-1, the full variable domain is DSGVTQTPKHLITATGQRVTLRCSPRSGDLSVYWYQQSLDQGLQFLIQYYNGEERAKGNILERFSAQQFPDLHSELNLSSLELGDSALYFCASSVGDTNTEAFFGQGTRLTVV.

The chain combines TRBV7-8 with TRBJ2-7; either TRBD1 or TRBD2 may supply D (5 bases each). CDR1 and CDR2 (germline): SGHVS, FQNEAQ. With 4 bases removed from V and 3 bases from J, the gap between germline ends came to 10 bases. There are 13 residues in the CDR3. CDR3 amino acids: CASSSRDGYEQYF. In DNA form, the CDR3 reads TGTGCCAGCAGCTCCCGGGACGGCTACGAGCAGTACTTC.

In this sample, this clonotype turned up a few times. The CDR3 reads CSASTGTAGNTIYF. CDR3 DNA: TGCAGTGCTTCCACAGGGACCGCTGGAAACACCATATATTTT. V and J are TRBV20-1 and TRBJ1-3; perhaps TRBD1 as D (6 bases). V was trimmed by 5 bases and J by 2 bases, leaving 13 bases between them. The V gene's germline CDR1 is DFQATT and CDR2 SNEGSKA (reference sequence). The CDR3 loop spans 14 amino acids.

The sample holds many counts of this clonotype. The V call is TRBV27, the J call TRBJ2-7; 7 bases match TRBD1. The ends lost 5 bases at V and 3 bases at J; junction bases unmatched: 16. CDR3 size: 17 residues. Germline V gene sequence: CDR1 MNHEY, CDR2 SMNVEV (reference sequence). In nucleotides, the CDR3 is TGTGCCAGCAGTATCTCCCGGCGGACAGGCCGAATCTACGAGCAGTACTTC. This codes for CASSISRRTGRIYEQYF.

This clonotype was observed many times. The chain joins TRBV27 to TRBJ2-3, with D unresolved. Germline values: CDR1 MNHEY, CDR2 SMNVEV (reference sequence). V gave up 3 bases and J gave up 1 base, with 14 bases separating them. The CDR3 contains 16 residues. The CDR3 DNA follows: TGTGCCAGCAGTTTTGGGCGCAGCAGCCGCACAGATACGCAGTATTTT. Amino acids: CASSFGRSSRTDTQYF.

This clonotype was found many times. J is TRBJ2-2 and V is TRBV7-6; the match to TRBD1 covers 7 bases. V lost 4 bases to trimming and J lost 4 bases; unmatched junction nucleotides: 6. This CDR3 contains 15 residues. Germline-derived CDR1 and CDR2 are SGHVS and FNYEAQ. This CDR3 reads CASSYRQGGTGELFF. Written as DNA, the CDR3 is TGTGCCAGCAGCTACCGACAGGGTGGCACCGGGGAGCTGTTTTTT.

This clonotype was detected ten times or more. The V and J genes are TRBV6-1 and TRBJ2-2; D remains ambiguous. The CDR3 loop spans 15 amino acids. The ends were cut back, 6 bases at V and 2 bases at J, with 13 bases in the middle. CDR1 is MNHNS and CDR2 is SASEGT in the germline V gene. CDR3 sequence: CASRRHLGNTGELFF. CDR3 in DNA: TGTGCCAGCAGGAGACATCTGGGCAACACCGGGGAGCTGTTTTTT.

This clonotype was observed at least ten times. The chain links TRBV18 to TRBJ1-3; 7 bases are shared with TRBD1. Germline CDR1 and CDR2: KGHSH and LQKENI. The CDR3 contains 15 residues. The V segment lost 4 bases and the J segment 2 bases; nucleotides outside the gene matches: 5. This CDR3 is CASSLTGETGNTIYF. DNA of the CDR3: TGTGCCAGCTCACTCACAGGGGAAACTGGAAACACCATATATTTT.

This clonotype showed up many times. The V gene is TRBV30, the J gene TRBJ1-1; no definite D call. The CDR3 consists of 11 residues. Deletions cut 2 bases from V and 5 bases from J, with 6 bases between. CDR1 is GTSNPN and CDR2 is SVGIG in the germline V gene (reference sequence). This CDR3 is CAWSLGTEAFF. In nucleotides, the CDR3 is TGTGCCTGGAGTCTAGGTACTGAAGCTTTCTTT.

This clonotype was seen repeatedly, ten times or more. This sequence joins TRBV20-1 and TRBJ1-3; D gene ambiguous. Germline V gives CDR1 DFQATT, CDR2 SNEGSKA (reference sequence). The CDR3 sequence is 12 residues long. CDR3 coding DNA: TGCAGGGCTGAAGGGCCGGGAAACACCATATATTTT. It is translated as CRAEGPGNTIYF.

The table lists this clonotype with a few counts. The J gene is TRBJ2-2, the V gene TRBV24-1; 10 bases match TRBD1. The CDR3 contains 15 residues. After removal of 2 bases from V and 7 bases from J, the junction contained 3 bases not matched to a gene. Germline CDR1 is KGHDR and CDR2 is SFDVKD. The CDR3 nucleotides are TGTGCCACCAGTGATTGGGGACAGGGGAGCGGGGAGCTGTTTTTT. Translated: CATSDWGQGSGELFF.

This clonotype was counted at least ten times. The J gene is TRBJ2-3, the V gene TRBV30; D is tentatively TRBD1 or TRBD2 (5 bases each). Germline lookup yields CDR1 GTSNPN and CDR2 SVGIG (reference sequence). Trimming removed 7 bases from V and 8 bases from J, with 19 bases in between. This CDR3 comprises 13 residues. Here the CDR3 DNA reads TGTGCCTCCGGGACCGCGGCTAGGGCTACGCAGTATTTT. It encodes CASGTAARATQYF.

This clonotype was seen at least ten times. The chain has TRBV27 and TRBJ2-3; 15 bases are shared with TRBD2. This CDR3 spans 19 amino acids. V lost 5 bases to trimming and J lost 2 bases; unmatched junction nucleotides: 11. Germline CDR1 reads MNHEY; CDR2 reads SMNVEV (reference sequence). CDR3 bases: TGTGCCAGCAGTCCCCCCCCGGGACTAGCGGGGGGAATCACAGATACGCAGTATTTT. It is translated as CASSPPPGLAGGITDTQYF.

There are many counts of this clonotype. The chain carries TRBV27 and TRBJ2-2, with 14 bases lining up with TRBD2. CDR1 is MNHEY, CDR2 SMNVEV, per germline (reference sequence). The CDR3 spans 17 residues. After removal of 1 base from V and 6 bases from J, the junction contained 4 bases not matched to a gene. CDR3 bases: TGTGCCAGCAGTTTATTGACTAGCGGGGGGGCCCCCGGGGAGCTGTTTTTT. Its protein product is CASSLLTSGGAPGELFF.